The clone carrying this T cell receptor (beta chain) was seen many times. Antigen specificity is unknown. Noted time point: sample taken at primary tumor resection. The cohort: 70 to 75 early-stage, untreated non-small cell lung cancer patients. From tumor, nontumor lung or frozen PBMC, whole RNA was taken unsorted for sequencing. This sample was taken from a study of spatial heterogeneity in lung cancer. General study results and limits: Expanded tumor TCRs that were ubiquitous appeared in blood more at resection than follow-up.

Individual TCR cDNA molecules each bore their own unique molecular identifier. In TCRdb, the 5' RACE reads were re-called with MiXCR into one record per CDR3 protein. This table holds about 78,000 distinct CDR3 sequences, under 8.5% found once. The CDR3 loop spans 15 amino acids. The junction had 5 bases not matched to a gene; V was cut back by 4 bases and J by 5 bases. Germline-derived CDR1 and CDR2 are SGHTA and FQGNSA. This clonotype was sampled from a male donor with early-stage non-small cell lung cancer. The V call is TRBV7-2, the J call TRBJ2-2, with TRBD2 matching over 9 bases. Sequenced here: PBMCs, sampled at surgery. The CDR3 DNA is TGTGCCAGCAGCTCAGCGGGAGGAAGTACCGGGGAGCTGTTTTTT. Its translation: CASSSAGGSTGELFF.